This T cell receptor beta chain was captured by sequencing in a study of cytotoxic CD8 clonotypes in ibrutinib-treated CLL. Findings and caveats of the study: Public clonotypes were rare and shrank or held steady on treatment.

Germline V gives CDR1 MGHRA, CDR2 YSYEKL. J was trimmed by 6 bases and V by 4 bases; bases with no gene match: 12. The CDR3 is 17 amino acids. Sequencing used immunoSEQ multiplex PCR; TCRdb keeps in-frame clones, though not all of them. The sample yields 25,000 to 35,000 clones, about three fifths seen once. With respect to this clone: Its cognate antigen is unknown.

Sample: PBMCs, taken before ibrutinib treatment. The chain is built from TRBV4-1 and TRBJ2-2, with 9 bases that match TRBD2. The TCR was taken from a human donor with chronic lymphocytic leukemia. In DNA, the CDR3 is TGCGCCAGCAGCCGAGAGGCAGGGCTAGCGGGATCCGGGGAGCTGTTTTTT. Protein: CASSREAGLAGSGELFF.